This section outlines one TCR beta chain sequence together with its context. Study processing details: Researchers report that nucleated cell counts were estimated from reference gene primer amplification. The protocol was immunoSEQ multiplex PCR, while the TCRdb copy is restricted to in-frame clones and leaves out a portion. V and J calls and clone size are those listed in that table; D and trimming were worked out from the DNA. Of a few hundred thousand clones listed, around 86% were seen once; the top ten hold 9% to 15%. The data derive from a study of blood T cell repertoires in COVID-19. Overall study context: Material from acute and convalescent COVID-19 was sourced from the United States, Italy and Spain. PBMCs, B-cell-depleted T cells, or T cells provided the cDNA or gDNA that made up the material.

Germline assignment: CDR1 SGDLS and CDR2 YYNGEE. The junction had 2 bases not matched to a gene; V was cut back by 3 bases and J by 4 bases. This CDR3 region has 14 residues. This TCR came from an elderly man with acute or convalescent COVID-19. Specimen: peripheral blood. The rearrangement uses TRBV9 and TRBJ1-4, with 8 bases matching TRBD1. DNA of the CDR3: TGTGCCAGCAGCGCACAGGGGGTTAATGAAAAACTGTTTTTT. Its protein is CASSAQGVNEKLFF.